Following are 22 T cell receptor beta chains from one sample sequenced in a study of read filtering for tumor transcriptome and immune sequencing. This library used around 400 ng RNA and molecular barcoded adaptors spanning alpha/delta and beta/gamma chains. TCRdb re-derived calls from the reads in MiXCR, one entry per CDR3 protein. The sample records 35,000 to 50,000 distinct CDR3 sequences, around 21% being singletons. Material: a population of CD138-negative cells sorted from bone marrow. All receptors derive from a donor aged 40 or over with multiple myeloma.

This clonotype was picked up a small number of times. The genes are TRBV7-9 and TRBJ2-2, with D unresolved. This CDR3 has 15 amino acids. V lost 5 bases and J 2 bases, leaving 12 bases between the germline ends. Per germline, CDR1 SEHNR and CDR2 FQNEAQ (reference sequence). CDR3 amino acids: CASSQGPLNTGELFF. In nucleotides, the CDR3 is TGTGCCAGCAGCCAAGGACCGCTAAACACCGGGGAGCTGTTTTTT.

As regards this clonotype: At one of its ends the junction is not consistent with the germline gene, which may arise from a read error. This chain connects TRBV24-1 to TRBJ2-2, with D possibly TRBD2 on 5 matching bases. CDR3 length equals 16 residues. The germline V gene has CDR1 KGHDR and CDR2 SFDVKD. The CDR3: CATSDSGERGRRGLFF. The CDR3 DNA sequence: TGTGCTACCAGTGATTCCGGGGAGCGCGGTCGCCGGGGGCTGTTTTTT.

Turning to this clonotype: Being one base from a much bigger clone, this may be a read error. The chain uses TRBV2 and TRBJ1-5; D remains ambiguous. The CDR3 contains 13 residues. CDR1 is SNHLY and CDR2 is FYNNEI in the germline V gene. The CDR3 bases are TGTGCCAGCAGCAACTCACTTAATCAGCCCCAGCGTTTT. Translation: CASSNSLNQPQRF.

This clonotype was recorded at least ten times. V is TRBV20-1 and J is TRBJ2-3; the match to TRBD2 covers 9 bases. The length of the CDR3 is 17 residues. Germline V gives CDR1 DFQATT, CDR2 SNEGSKA (reference sequence). With V trimmed by 6 bases and J by 1 base, 14 bases remained unmatched. CDR3 sequence (DNA): TGCAGTGCCACTACGGGAGCGGCGGGAGGGCGCACAGATACGCAGTATTTT. It codes for CSATTGAAGGRTDTQYF.

This clonotype was recorded many times. J is TRBJ2-1 and V is TRBV6-5; 7 bases fit TRBD2. This CDR3 has 13 residues. The ends lost 5 bases at V and 6 bases at J; junction bases unmatched: 4. Germline assignment: CDR1 MNHEY and CDR2 SVGAGI. DNA for the CDR3: TGTGCCAGCAGTAAAGGGACTACCAATGAGCAGTTCTTC. Protein product: CASSKGTTNEQFF.

Points on this clonotype: Compared with germline, one end of the junction differs, possibly owing to a read error. V is TRBV5-1 and J is TRBJ2-1; no firm D call. The CDR3 length is 16 residues. Germline CDR1 reads SGHRS; CDR2 reads YFSETQ. In DNA, the CDR3 is TGCGCCAGCAGCTTGGGGGAACATAGCTCCTACAGTGAGCAGTCCTTC. Protein product: CASSLGEHSSYSEQSF.

This clonotype showed up many times. The CDR3 protein is CASSQTGNTIYF. The CDR3, as DNA: TGTGCCAGCAGCCAGACGGGAAACACCATATATTTT. This sequence joins TRBV3-1 and TRBJ1-3; D not certain. Germline loops: CDR1 LGHDT, CDR2 YNNKEL (reference sequence). Trimming took off 3 bases at V and 4 bases at J, with 4 bases between the two ends. The CDR3 has 12 residues. The entire variable domain, with the rest obtained from reference TRBV3-1 and TRBJ1-3, is as follows: DTAVSQTPKYLVTQMGNDKSIKCEQNLGHDTMYWYKQDSKKFLKIMFSYNNKELIINETVPNRFSPKSPDKAHLNLHINSLELGDSAVYFCASSQTGNTIYFGEGSWLTVV.

This clonotype was seen only a few times. The junction departs from the called germline gene at one end, perhaps through a read error. J is TRBJ2-7 and V is TRBV12-3 or TRBV12-4; TRBD1 matches at 8 bases. This CDR3 has 14 amino acids. Here the CDR3 DNA reads TGTGCCAACAGTCTACGGACAGGGTCCTACGAGCAGTACTTC. Translated: CANSLRTGSYEQYF.

Sample share makes this clonotype medium-sized. This chain links TRBV7-6 with TRBJ2-1, with 9 bases that match TRBD1. The CDR3 contains 14 residues. From germline, CDR1 is SGHVS and CDR2 FNYEAQ. The J segment lost 7 bases and the V segment lost 3 bases, leaving 4 bases of the junction unmatched. In nucleotides, the CDR3 is TGTGCCAGCAGCTTGGCGGGACAGGGAAATGAGCAGTTCTTC. Translation gives CASSLAGQGNEQFF. The entire variable domain, with the rest obtained from reference TRBV7-6 and TRBJ2-1, is as follows: GAGVSQSPRYKVTKRGQDVALRCDPISGHVSLYWYRQALGQGPEFLTYFNYEAQQDKSGLPNDRFSAERPEGSISTLTIQRTEQRDSAMYRCASSLAGQGNEQFFGPGTRLTVL.

This clonotype was detected ten times or more. The chain combines TRBV29-1 with TRBJ1-1; the match to TRBD1 covers 9 bases. This CDR3 has 13 amino acids. V shed 7 bases, J shed 4 bases, and the junction held 7 bases outside the gene matches. The germline V gene has CDR1 SQVTM and CDR2 ANQGSEA. CDR3 DNA: TGCAGCGCCCACAGGGGGCCGCTCACTGAAGCTTTCTTT. It yields the protein CSAHRGPLTEAFF.

The sample holds many counts of this clonotype. The chain couples TRBV29-1 to TRBJ2-1, with D perhaps TRBD1 (8 bases). V shed 1 base and J shed 2 bases, with 21 bases lying between them. Germline CDR1 is SQVTM and CDR2 is ANQGSEA. CDR3 length: 18 residues. CDR3 coding DNA: TGCAGCGTTGAAGGGGTTGGGGTACAGGGGGGGACCTACAATGAGCAGTTCTTC. It translates to CSVEGVGVQGGTYNEQFF.

The chain has TRBV5-1 and TRBJ2-3, with D possibly matching TRBD2 (5 bases). V was pared by 3 bases and J by 0 bases, with 8 bases between. The CDR3 length is 14 residues. The germline gives CDR1 SGHRS, CDR2 YFSETQ. CDR3 loop: CASSSGSSTDTQYF. The CDR3, as DNA: TGCGCCAGCAGCTCTGGGAGTAGCACAGATACGCAGTATTTT.

This clonotype was observed at least ten times. The chain recombines TRBV12-3 or TRBV12-4 with TRBJ2-1, with 10 bases lining up with TRBD2. J was trimmed by 5 bases and V by 5 bases; bases with no gene match: 9. This CDR3 has 16 amino acids. In DNA, the CDR3 is TGTGCCAGCAGTCCCCAGCCTAGCGGGAGACACAATGAGCAGTTCTTC. Residues: CASSPQPSGRHNEQFF.

This clonotype occurred many times. V usage is TRBV29-1 and J usage is TRBJ2-1, with no clear D. The germline V gene has CDR1 SQVTM and CDR2 ANQGSEA. The CDR3 is 13 amino acids. The V end lost 1 base, the J end lost 5 bases, and 9 bases lay between the germline ends. The DNA of the CDR3 is TGCAGCGTTGAAGCCCCCTTTAACAATGAGCAGTTCTTC. The encoded protein is CSVEAPFNNEQFF.

This clonotype came up many times. Given a far larger clone just one base away, this is likely a sequencing read error. The J gene is TRBJ1-1, the V gene TRBV6-5; a possible D gene is TRBD1 (6 bases). From germline, CDR1 is MNHEY and CDR2 SVGAGI. The CDR3 has 18 amino acids. The CDR3 region is CASSYMGTQGKLNTDAFF. CDR3 DNA: TGTGCCAGCAGTTATATGGGGACACAGGGAAAGTTGAACACTGACGCTTTCTTT.

In its sample, this clonotype was seen many times. The chain carries TRBV7-2 and TRBJ2-7, with 15 bases aligning to TRBD2. V shed 5 bases, J shed 6 bases, and the junction held 17 bases outside the gene matches. The V gene's germline CDR1 is SGHTA and CDR2 FQGNSA. This CDR3 contains 19 residues. CDR3 sequence reads: CASSPRALYGLAGGFEQYF. Here the CDR3 DNA reads TGTGCCAGCAGCCCCCGAGCTCTTTACGGACTAGCGGGAGGGTTCGAGCAGTACTTC.

With respect to this clonotype: This may arise from a read error, as a much more abundant clone is one base away. The rearrangement links TRBV6-5 to TRBJ1-1; no clear D gene. CDR3 length: 14 amino acids. Germline assignment: CDR1 MNHEY and CDR2 SVGAGI. The CDR3 DNA is TGTGCCAGCAGTTATTTTGGGCCGAACACTGAAGTTTTCTTT. This codes for CASSYFGPNTEVFF.

As to this clonotype: A much larger clone lies a single base off, so this may be a read error. The chain employs TRBV7-2 and TRBJ1-5; perhaps TRBD1 as D (6 bases). This CDR3 region has 15 residues. Germline CDR1 SGHTA, CDR2 FQGNSA. CDR3 bases: TGTGTCAGCAGCGTGGGGGGCCGGAGCAATCAGCCCCAGCATTTT. This gives the protein CVSSVGGRSNQPQHF.

This clonotype is labeled as medium-sized (0.01 to 0.1%). V gene TRBV4-1 combines with J gene TRBJ2-1, with 7 bases fitting TRBD2. The CDR3 is 16 residues long. The germline V gene encodes CDR1 MGHRA and CDR2 YSYEKL. Trimming at V came to 5 bases and at J to 1 base, leaving 8 bases not matched to a gene. DNA of the CDR3: TGCGCCAGCAGCACACCCGGACTAGGGTCCTACAATGAGCAGTTCTTC. Encoded protein: CASSTPGLGSYNEQFF.

With respect to this clonotype: Mismatch with germline at one junction end may stem from a read error. J is TRBJ2-5 and V is TRBV7-9; a weak D match, TRBD2 (5 bases). This CDR3 contains 13 residues. The germline V gene encodes CDR1 SEHNR and CDR2 FQNEAQ (reference sequence). The CDR3 here is CASSLGWGETRYF. CDR3 DNA: TGTGCCAGCAGCTTAGGGTGGGGAGAGACCCGGTACTTC.

On this clonotype: A much larger clonotype is one base distant, so this may be a read error. The genes are TRBV6-2 or TRBV6-3 and TRBJ2-1, with D perhaps given as TRBD1 or TRBD2 (5 bases each). The CDR3 consists of 12 residues. Germline V CDR1 and CDR2: MNHEY, SVGEGT. CDR3 region: CASFSEGNEQLF. The CDR3 nucleotides are TGTGCCAGCTTCTCCGAGGGGAATGAGCAGCTCTTC.

This clonotype is judged medium-sized. The chain joins TRBV4-1 to TRBJ2-7, with D tentatively TRBD2 (6 bases). This CDR3 spans 15 amino acids. CDR1 MGHRA and CDR2 YSYEKL come from the germline V gene. Trimming took off 0 bases at V and 2 bases at J, with 11 bases between the two ends. The CDR3 DNA reads TGCGCCAGCAGCCAAGAGGAGACTAGGGCCTACGAGCAGTACTTC. Its protein is CASSQEETRAYEQYF.